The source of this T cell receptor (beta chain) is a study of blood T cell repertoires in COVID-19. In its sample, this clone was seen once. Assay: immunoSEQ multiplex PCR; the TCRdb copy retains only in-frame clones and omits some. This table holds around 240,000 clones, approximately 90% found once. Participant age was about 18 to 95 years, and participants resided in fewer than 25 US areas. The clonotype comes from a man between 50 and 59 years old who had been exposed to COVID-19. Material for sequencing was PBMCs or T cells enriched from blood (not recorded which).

The CDR3 loop is CASSLENTEAFF. The CDR3 nucleotides are TGTGCCAGCAGCTTAGAGAACACTGAAGCTTTCTTT. The J gene is TRBJ1-1, the V gene TRBV6-5; D not resolved. Trimming pared 6 bases from V and 1 base from J, leaving 6 bases between. There are 12 residues in the CDR3. Germline V gives CDR1 MNHEY, CDR2 SVGAGI.